This T cell receptor beta chain was documented in a study of CD8 T cells in Susac syndrome. TCR beta from blood CD8+ and CD4+ T cells was sequenced. Multiple sclerosis controls were treatment-naive patients with stable or active relapsing-remitting disease. Reverse transcription used roughly 0.45 to 1 ug RNA and random hexamers. TCR beta CDR3 was amplified by immunoSEQ covering 54 Vbeta and 13 Jbeta. MiXCR was run by TCRdb on the immunoSEQ multiplex PCR reads, yielding one entry per CDR3 protein. The table has over 200,000 distinct CDR3 sequences, about 95% seen once. This CDR3 has 18 residues. The ends were cut back, 3 bases at V and 4 bases at J, with 24 bases in the middle. CDR1 and CDR2 (germline): SGHDN, FVKESK.

This sequence was found in a human donor with multiple sclerosis. The sample was CD4+ T cells from PBMCs. The chain couples TRBV14 to TRBJ1-2, with D unclear. For the CDR3, the DNA is TGTGCCAGCAGCCATACATCTACGCGGGCGGGCGCGGGCTATGGCTACACCTTC. This encodes CASSHTSTRAGAGYGYTF.